A single sample is the source of the 22 T cell receptor beta chains below, sequenced in a study of blood T cell repertoires in COVID-19. Produced via immunoSEQ multiplex PCR; TCRdb's table is partial and in-frame only. Here the sample spans tens of thousands of clones, around 86% being singletons. Sample: peripheral blood. These receptors originate from a man older than 75 with active or convalescent COVID-19.

V and J are TRBV5-1 and TRBJ1-3; tentatively, D is TRBD1 (5 bases). The CDR3 is 16 amino acids. Germline CDR1 and CDR2: SGHRS and YFSETQ. V lost 1 base and J lost 4, with 15 bases in between. CDR3 protein: CASSLSGNRGGNTIYF. The CDR3 bases are TGCGCCAGCAGCTTGTCAGGGAACCGTGGAGGAAACACCATATATTTT. Full variable domain (remainder filled in from reference TRBV5-1 and TRBJ1-3): KAGVTQTPRYLIKTRGQQVTLSCSPISGHRSVSWYQQTPGQGLQFLFEYFSETQRNKGNFPGRFSGRQFSNSRSEMNVSTLELGDSALYLCASSLSGNRGGNTIYFGEGSWLTVV.

Points on this clone: Within the sample, other DNA sequences also encode this same CDR3. The CDR3 is CASSRTSGRPYNEQFF. Here the CDR3 DNA reads TGTGCCAGTAGCCGGACTAGCGGAAGACCCTACAATGAGCAGTTCTTC. The J gene is TRBJ2-1, the V gene TRBV19, with TRBD2 matching over 10 bases. V was clipped by 6 bases and J by 2 bases; unmatched bases: 7. Germline-derived CDR1 and CDR2 are LNHDA and SQIVND (reference sequence). This CDR3 is built from 16 residues.

The rearrangement uses TRBV6-5 and TRBJ1-2, with a tentative D call TRBD1 (5 bases). V lost 5 bases, J lost 4 bases, and 8 bases lay in between. Germline CDR1 is MNHEY and CDR2 is SVGAGI. This CDR3 region has 12 residues. Written as DNA, the CDR3 is TGTGCCAGCAGTACCACAGGCTATGGCTACACCTTC. It specifies CASSTTGYGYTF.

The genes are TRBV19 and TRBJ1-5; no clear D. The V end was cut by 7 bases, the J end by 0 bases, with 22 bases between. CDR1 is LNHDA, CDR2 SQIVND, per germline (reference sequence). CDR3 length: 18 amino acids. The CDR3 region has the DNA TGTGCCAGTAAGGAGAGCAGGTGGGAGTCTGATAGCAATCAGCCCCAGCATTTT. Translated, it gives CASKESRWESDSNQPQHF.

The chain combines TRBV6-5 with TRBJ2-2; possibly TRBD1 for D (5 bases). Germline CDR1 is MNHEY and CDR2 is SVGAGI. The CDR3 consists of 13 residues. Trimming removed 10 bases from V and 0 bases from J, with 9 bases in between. The CDR3 loop reads CATQGTNTGELFF. Written as DNA, the CDR3 is TGTGCCACCCAGGGAACGAACACCGGGGAGCTGTTTTTT.

V gene TRBV5-1 combines with J gene TRBJ2-5, with D perhaps TRBD1 (6 bases). The germline CDR1 and CDR2 sequences are SGHRS and YFSETQ. This CDR3 spans 15 amino acids. V was clipped by 3 bases and J by 0 bases, with 12 bases between them. The CDR3 DNA sequence: TGCGCCAGCAGCTCGGACAGAGCGTACCAAGAGACCCAGTACTTC. It specifies CASSSDRAYQETQYF.

The chain carries TRBV2 and TRBJ2-2, with TRBD1 identical over 10 bases. The CDR3 totals 15 residues. Germline trimming cut 6 bases from V and 7 bases from J; bases unmatched to any gene: 8. The germline V gene has CDR1 SNHLY and CDR2 FYNNEI. In DNA form, the CDR3 reads TGTGCCAGCAGAGGGGACAGGGGAAGGATCGGGGAGCTGTTTTTT. This encodes CASRGDRGRIGELFF.

The V and J genes are TRBV5-1 and TRBJ2-5; 9 bases line up with TRBD1. Germline V gives CDR1 SGHRS, CDR2 YFSETQ. The CDR3 is 16 residues long. J gave up 5 bases and V 4 bases, and 12 bases lay outside the gene matches. Written as DNA, the CDR3 is TGCGCCAGCAGCCCGCTCGGACAGGGGTTGGGCGAGACCCAGTACTTC. Encoded protein: CASSPLGQGLGETQYF.

The V and J genes are TRBV2 and TRBJ2-1; no definite D call. V lost 5 bases to trimming and J lost 2 bases, with 7 bases between them. The CDR3 sequence is 13 residues long. Germline V lookup: CDR1 SNHLY, CDR2 FYNNEI. The CDR3 DNA sequence: TGTGCCAGCAGTTTCCTCCCCTACAATGAGCAGTTCTTC. Its protein product is CASSFLPYNEQFF.

The CDR3 coding sequence is TGTGCCAGCAGCCCCGGAGTGTCCACAGATACGCAGTATTTT. Translation: CASSPGVSTDTQYF. The V call is TRBV3-1 (or the pseudogene TRBV3-2), the J call TRBJ2-3; no clear D gene. Germline loops: CDR1 LGHDT, CDR2 YNNKEL (reference sequence). Trimming took 4 bases from V and 2 from J, leaving 10 bases between them. The CDR3 extends over 14 amino acids.

The V gene is TRBV19, the J gene TRBJ2-5; D might be TRBD1 (7 bases). V was shortened by 5 bases and J by 2 bases, with 27 bases between the two germline ends. The germline V gene has CDR1 LNHDA and CDR2 SQIVND (reference sequence). This CDR3 is built from 19 residues. CDR3: CASSWRLRRDSPRQETQYF. The CDR3 nucleotides are TGTGCCAGTAGTTGGCGCCTCCGGAGGGACAGTCCTCGGCAAGAGACCCAGTACTTC.

The chain combines TRBV19 with TRBJ1-2; 9 bases line up with TRBD1. CDR1 is LNHDA and CDR2 is SQIVND in the germline V gene (reference sequence). V lost 4 bases to trimming and J lost 8 bases; unmatched junction nucleotides: 8. The CDR3 is 14 residues long. The DNA for the CDR3 is TGTGCCAGTAGTAGGGACAGGGTGACTCGAGGCTACACCTTC. It codes for CASSRDRVTRGYTF.

The V call is TRBV18, the J call TRBJ2-1, with D tentatively TRBD2 (5 bases). The V and J ends lost 2 bases and 8 bases respectively, with 13 bases between them. The length of the CDR3 is 14 residues. In germline, CDR1 is KGHSH, CDR2 LQKENI. The CDR3 reads CASSPSLAEDEQFF. In DNA, the CDR3 is TGTGCCAGCTCACCATCCCTAGCAGAGGATGAGCAGTTCTTC.

The J gene is TRBJ1-1, the V gene TRBV30, with a possible D match to TRBD1 (5 bases). Trimming took off 3 bases at V and 1 base at J, with 9 bases between the two ends. The CDR3 totals 13 residues. The germline gives CDR1 GTSNPN, CDR2 SVGIG (reference sequence). The CDR3 sequence: CAWRAGPNTEAFF. The CDR3 DNA follows: TGTGCCTGGAGGGCAGGGCCGAACACTGAAGCTTTCTTT.

The chain combines TRBV7-6 with TRBJ2-2, with a possible D match to TRBD1 (5 bases). The CDR3 spans 18 residues. CDR1 and CDR2 (germline): SGHVS, FNYEAQ. With 2 bases removed from V and 3 bases from J, the gap between germline ends came to 19 bases. Here the CDR3 reads CASSLSGSRAEYTGELFF. CDR3 DNA: TGTGCCAGCAGCTTATCCGGAAGCAGGGCCGAGTACACCGGGGAGCTGTTTTTT.

This chain joins TRBV3-1 (or the pseudogene TRBV3-2) and TRBJ2-2; D might be TRBD2 (6 bases). Looked up from germline, CDR1 is LGHDT and CDR2 is YNNKEL (reference sequence). The V and J ends lost 0 bases and 4 bases respectively, with 9 bases between them. The CDR3 loop spans 15 amino acids. The CDR3 bases are TGTGCCAGCAGCCAAGAGGAGGGGTTCACCGGGGAGCTGTTTTTT. Protein product: CASSQEEGFTGELFF.

The rearrangement links TRBV7-2 to TRBJ1-6, with D perhaps TRBD1 (5 bases). This CDR3 is 15 amino acids long. Trimming shortened V by 2 bases and J by 9 bases, and 14 bases separated the two germline ends. Germline loops: CDR1 SGHTA, CDR2 FQGNSA. The CDR3 is CASSLRSGDSSPLHF. DNA for the CDR3: TGTGCCAGCAGCTTAAGATCGGGGGATAGTTCACCCCTCCACTTT.

This clone was recorded a few times. The chain joins TRBV7-2 to TRBJ1-3; D unclear. This CDR3 has 13 amino acids. Germline loops: CDR1 SGHTA, CDR2 FQGNSA. V lost 4 bases and J lost 0, with 4 bases in between. CDR3 DNA: TGTGCCAGCAGCTCCCACTCTGGAAACACCATATATTTT. Translation gives CASSSHSGNTIYF.

V and J are TRBV10-3 and TRBJ1-2; no reliable D call. Per the germline V gene, CDR1 is ENHRY and CDR2 is SYGVKD. Trimming left V 4 bases short and J 8 bases short, with 26 bases between. CDR3 length equals 17 residues. Written as DNA, the CDR3 is TGTGCCATCAGTGTTACGTTTTGGGAGGAAATTCATGCGGGCTACACCTTC. It codes for CAISVTFWEEIHAGYTF.

This chain connects TRBV4-2 to TRBJ1-3; D remains ambiguous. Between the trimmed V and J ends, which lost 0 bases and 0 bases, there was a span of 15 bases. The V gene's germline CDR1 is LGHNA and CDR2 YNFKEQ. This CDR3 region has 18 residues. In DNA form, the CDR3 reads TGTGCCAGCAGCCAAGAATTGGTGGAGATGGCCTCTGGAAACACCATATATTTT. This codes for CASSQELVEMASGNTIYF.

V and J are TRBV6-5 and TRBJ1-4; perhaps TRBD1 as D (6 bases). The CDR3 covers 16 residues. Germline V CDR1 and CDR2: MNHEY, SVGAGI. V lost 4 bases and J lost 1, with 13 bases in between. The DNA for the CDR3 is TGTGCCAGCAGTTCACAGGGTAGCAAAACTAATGAAAAACTGTTTTTT. Translating gives CASSSQGSKTNEKLFF.

DNA of the CDR3: TGTGCCAGCAGCTTGGCCGGAGGAGCAGTTGAAGCTTTCTTT. It codes for CASSLAGGAVEAFF. The rearrangement uses TRBV5-4 and TRBJ1-1, with no clear D. Germline lookup yields CDR1 SGHNT and CDR2 YYREEE (reference sequence). V was cut by 0 bases and J by 7 bases, with 13 bases left in between. CDR3 size: 14 residues.